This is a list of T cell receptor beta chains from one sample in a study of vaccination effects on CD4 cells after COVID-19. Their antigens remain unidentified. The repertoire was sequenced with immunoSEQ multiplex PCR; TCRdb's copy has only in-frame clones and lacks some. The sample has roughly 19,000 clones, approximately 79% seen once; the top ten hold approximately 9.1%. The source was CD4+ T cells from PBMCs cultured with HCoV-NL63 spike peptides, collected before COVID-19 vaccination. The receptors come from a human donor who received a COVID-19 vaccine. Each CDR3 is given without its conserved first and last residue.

CDR3: ASSPGLASSYNEQF
length: 14
J: TRBJ2-1
V: TRBV7-6

CDR3: ATSDLMGTGELF
length: 12
J: TRBJ2-2
V: TRBV24-1

CDR3: SVGGATNEKLF
length: 11
J: TRBJ1-4
V: TRBV29-1

CDR3: ASSLGTDVLNGYT
length: 13
J: TRBJ1-2
V: TRBV11-2

CDR3: ASSRVDEQF
length: 9
J: TRBJ2-1
V: TRBV6-5

CDR3: ASSGPGTGLGANVLT
length: 15
J: TRBJ2-6
V: TRBV9

CDR3: SVEEYGKKETQY
length: 12
J: TRBJ2-5
V: TRBV29-1

CDR3: AWGLLGANYGYT
length: 12
J: TRBJ1-2
V: TRBV30

CDR3: ASSSSSYNEQF
length: 11
J: TRBJ2-1
V: TRBV11-3

CDR3: ASSSIAGVQETQY
length: 13
J: TRBJ2-5
V: TRBV5-1

CDR3: ATSDSYGGMNTEAF
length: 14
J: TRBJ1-1
V: TRBV24-1

CDR3: ASSEPSLAGNQGEQF
length: 15
J: TRBJ2-1
V: TRBV25-1

CDR3: ASSSLASETQY
length: 11
J: TRBJ2-5
V: TRBV6-2/TRBV6-3

CDR3: ASNRQYNSPLH
length: 11
J: TRBJ1-6
V: TRBV19

CDR3: ASSSVLTTGGKLF
length: 13
J: TRBJ1-4
V: TRBV7-6

CDR3: ASSPVARLRGNEQF
length: 14
J: TRBJ2-1
V: TRBV18

CDR3: ASSYGQGGSPLH
length: 12
J: TRBJ1-6
V: TRBV11-2

CDR3: ASRRERNYGYT
length: 11
J: TRBJ1-2
V: TRBV6-1

CDR3: ASSLTRNYGYT
length: 11
J: TRBJ1-2
V: TRBV5-4

CDR3: ASSSRDWSEKLF
length: 12
J: TRBJ1-4
V: TRBV5-5

CDR3: ASSLSSGTGIGSNQPQH
length: 17
J: TRBJ1-5
V: TRBV7-8

CDR3: ASSPRRGEQY
length: 10
J: TRBJ2-7
V: TRBV18

CDR3: ASSRGATDTQY
length: 11
J: TRBJ2-3
V: TRBV7-9

CDR3: ASSFQGGETQY
length: 11
J: TRBJ2-5
V: TRBV12-3/TRBV12-4

CDR3: ASSLTGIEQY
length: 10
J: TRBJ2-7
V: TRBV6-5

CDR3: ASSAQGAQGTDTQY
length: 14
J: TRBJ2-3
V: TRBV18

CDR3: ASSGQGRQF
length: 9
J: TRBJ2-1
V: TRBV10-2

CDR3: ATSASMGSSYEQY
length: 13
J: TRBJ2-7
V: TRBV24-1

CDR3: ASSQDLSNTDPYEQY
length: 15
J: TRBJ2-7
V: TRBV3-1/TRBV3-2

CDR3: ASTLRGGGYT
length: 10
J: TRBJ1-2
V: TRBV19

CDR3: ASSFVTGGFEKLF
length: 13
J: TRBJ1-4
V: TRBV7-9

CDR3: ATVDRRGTEAF
length: 11
J: TRBJ1-1
V: TRBV10-1

CDR3: ARRPGTRLLYEQY
length: 13
J: TRBJ2-7
V: TRBV5-3

CDR3: SASQGYGYT
length: 9
J: TRBJ1-2
V: TRBV20-1

CDR3: ASSLLLANEQF
length: 11
J: TRBJ2-1
V: TRBV12-3/TRBV12-4

CDR3: ASSLDRDRGDNQPQH
length: 15
J: TRBJ1-5
V: TRBV11-3

CDR3: ASSRTSAKETQY
length: 12
J: TRBJ2-5
V: TRBV19

CDR3: ASSAISGSPSYQETQY
length: 16
J: TRBJ2-5
V: TRBV9

CDR3: ASRRLAPGELF
length: 11
J: TRBJ2-2
V: TRBV11-2

CDR3: ASSERQAIDSPLH
length: 13
J: TRBJ1-6
V: TRBV6-1

CDR3: ASSQVDMGLYNEQF
length: 14
J: TRBJ2-1
V: TRBV4-1

CDR3: AWAELYEQY
length: 9
J: TRBJ2-7
V: TRBV30

CDR3: ASGRLTDTQY
length: 10
J: TRBJ2-3
V: TRBV6-5

CDR3: ASSLPPTGSAIPASYEQY
length: 18
J: TRBJ2-7
V: TRBV27

CDR3: SASIASGYEQY
length: 11
J: TRBJ2-7
V: TRBV20-1

CDR3: ASSQVMGVGYT
length: 11
J: TRBJ1-2
V: TRBV3-1/TRBV3-2

CDR3: ASGTGQAINYGYT
length: 13
J: TRBJ1-2
V: TRBV5-1

CDR3: ASSWGQGETQY
length: 11
J: TRBJ2-5
V: TRBV3-1/TRBV3-2

CDR3: AWSVRLLLERDEQY
length: 14
J: TRBJ2-7
V: TRBV30

CDR3: ASSLRGLSYEQY
length: 12
J: TRBJ2-7
V: TRBV5-1

CDR3: ASSLDVVDTQY
length: 11
J: TRBJ2-3
V: TRBV5-4

CDR3: ATSDSGQGSNQPQH
length: 14
J: TRBJ1-5
V: TRBV24-1